This T cell receptor beta chain was documented in a study of blood T cells in healthy people across ages. Study background: Template switching retrieved approximately one barcoded beta molecule for each two T cells.

There are a few counts of this clonotype. Germline V gives CDR1 ENHRY, CDR2 SYGVKD. CDR3 size: 17 residues. V lost 3 bases to trimming and J lost 5 bases, with 23 bases between them. Together with a sample-barcoded 5' primer, a J-beta primer mix was included in a second PCR lasting about 7 to 11 cycles. A single record per CDR3 protein comes from TCRdb applying MiXCR to the 5' RACE reads. The data show about 1,400,000 distinct CDR3 sequences, around 55% seen once. This TCR derives from a man aged 18 to 29 in good health. The chain combines TRBV10-3 with TRBJ2-7, with no clear D. The sequenced material came from blood. As DNA, the CDR3 is TGTGCCATCAGTGATTCTATCGGTAGCCGGAATCAGAACGAGCAGTACTTC. Its translation is CAISDSIGSRNQNEQYF.